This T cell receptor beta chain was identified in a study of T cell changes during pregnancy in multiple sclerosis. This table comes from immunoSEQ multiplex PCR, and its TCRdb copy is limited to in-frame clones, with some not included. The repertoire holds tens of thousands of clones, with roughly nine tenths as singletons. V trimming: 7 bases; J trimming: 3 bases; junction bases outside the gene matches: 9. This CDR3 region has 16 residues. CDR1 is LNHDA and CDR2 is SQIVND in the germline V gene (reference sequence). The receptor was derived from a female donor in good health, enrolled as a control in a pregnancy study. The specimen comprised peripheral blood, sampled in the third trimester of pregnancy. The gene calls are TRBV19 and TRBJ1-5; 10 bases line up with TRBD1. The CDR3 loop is CASIGDRGVYNQPQHF. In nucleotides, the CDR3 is TGTGCCAGTATTGGGGACAGGGGAGTTTACAATCAGCCCCAGCATTTT.